Below, 27 T cell receptor beta chains from the same sample are listed, as sequenced in a study of beta chain features in type 1 diabetes. Study-wide points: All four CD4+ subsets of Type 1 diabetes patients contained TCRB CDR3s that were moderately but significantly shorter.

No antigens are known for them. Since all of the isolated RNA was reverse transcribed, expressed TCRB transcripts were what got sequenced. Sequenced by immunoSEQ multiplex PCR; TCRdb stores in-frame clones only, minus some. Of roughly 350,000 clones detected, around a tenth appear once; the ten largest clones hold 0.6%. Material: central memory CD4+ T cells from blood. The source of these receptors is a man aged 30 to 45 with type 1 diabetes.

The rearrangement uses TRBV6-5 and TRBJ1-5, with D hard to call. CDR3 length equals 14 residues. Germline CDR1 is MNHEY and CDR2 is SVGAGI. V dropped 8 bases and J dropped 2 bases, with 13 bases sitting between them. CDR3 DNA sequence: TGTGCCAGCGCCCTGGTCGGGGGCAATCAGCCCCAGCATTTT. Residues: CASALVGGNQPQHF.

This clone came up a few times. J is TRBJ1-5 and V is TRBV27; tentative D call: TRBD1 (6 bases). The CDR3 spans 13 residues. Germline CDR1 reads MNHEY; CDR2 reads SMNVEV (reference sequence). V was trimmed by 5 bases and J by 4 bases, leaving 9 bases between them. The chain's CDR3 is CASSARGNQPQHF. The CDR3 DNA follows: TGTGCCAGCAGTGCCAGGGGAAATCAGCCCCAGCATTTT.

V is TRBV7-2 and J is TRBJ1-2; tentatively, D is TRBD1 (5 bases). There are 15 residues in the CDR3. V lost 3 bases, J lost 4 bases, and 15 bases lay in between. Germline CDR1 and CDR2: SGHTA and FQGNSA. Here the CDR3 DNA reads TGTGCCAGCAGCTTGGGGGAGGATTGGGGCTATGGCTACACCTTC. This translates into CASSLGEDWGYGYTF.

This clone came up many times. DNA of the CDR3: TGTGCCAGCAGCTTAGTCCCTCAGGCCAACTATGGCTACACCTTC. Protein product: CASSLVPQANYGYTF. The chain employs TRBV7-2 and TRBJ1-2; D not certain. The CDR3 sequence is 15 residues long. CDR1 is SGHTA and CDR2 is FQGNSA in the germline V gene. Trimming cost V 1 base and J 2 bases, with 11 bases left between them.

The chain employs TRBV7-2 and TRBJ2-1; the D gene is possibly TRBD2 (6 bases). The germline V gene has CDR1 SGHTA and CDR2 FQGNSA. V gave up 5 bases and J gave up 1 base, with 12 bases separating them. The CDR3 covers 15 residues. The CDR3 coding sequence is TGTGCCAGCAGCGAGGACTATGGGTCCTACAATGAGCAGTTCTTC. This translates into CASSEDYGSYNEQFF. Combining the CDR3 with reference TRBV7-2 and TRBJ2-1 gives the whole variable domain GAGVSQSPSNKVTEKGKDVELRCDPISGHTALYWYRQSLGQGLEFLIYFQGNSAPDKSGLPSDRFSAERTGGSVSTLTIQRTQQEDSAVYLCASSEDYGSYNEQFFGPGTRLTVL.

The chain couples TRBV27 to TRBJ1-1, with a tentative D call TRBD1 (6 bases). Germline CDR1 is MNHEY and CDR2 is SMNVEV (reference sequence). CDR3 length equals 14 residues. Trimming removed 4 bases at V and 1 base at J, with 10 bases between. The CDR3 nucleotides are TGTGCCAGCAGTTCAAGGACAGCGAACACTGAAGCTTTCTTT. This translates into CASSSRTANTEAFF.

This clone was observed at least ten times. Other nucleotide sequences from this sample produce the same CDR3. The genes are TRBV10-3 and TRBJ1-1; 7 nucleotides align to TRBD1. Germline CDR1 reads ENHRY; CDR2 reads SYGVKD. The V gene end was trimmed by 9 bases and the J gene end by 6 bases; junction bases not matched to a gene: 13. The CDR3 loop spans 14 amino acids. CDR3 region: CAIQDADRAAEAFF. CDR3 DNA sequence: TGTGCCATACAAGACGCCGACAGGGCCGCTGAAGCTTTCTTT.

This clone has more than one count but fewer than ten. The V gene is TRBV7-8, the J gene TRBJ1-4, with no clear D. Germline CDR1 SGHVS, CDR2 FQNEAQ. V dropped 2 bases and J dropped 12 bases, with 16 bases sitting between them. This CDR3 is built from 14 residues. CDR3 nucleotide sequence: TGTGCCAGCAGCTTAAGTGGACGCCGGGTTCAACTGTTTTTT. It is translated as CASSLSGRRVQLFF.

The rearrangement joins TRBV5-1 to TRBJ2-3; D is unresolved. The germline V gene encodes CDR1 SGHRS and CDR2 YFSETQ. This CDR3 comprises 16 residues. Trimming took 0 bases from V and 1 from J, leaving 12 bases between them. The DNA for the CDR3 is TGCGCCAGCAGCTTGGCCTCGACTCCTGGCACAGATACGCAGTATTTT. This translates into CASSLASTPGTDTQYF.

In this sample, this clone turned up a few times. The V and J genes are TRBV4-1 and TRBJ2-1, with TRBD2 matching 9 bases. Per the germline V gene, CDR1 is MGHRA and CDR2 is YSYEKL. J gave up 4 bases and V 4 bases, and 5 bases lay outside the gene matches. The CDR3 runs to 15 residues. This CDR3 is CASSRVAGAYNEQFF. CDR3 sequence (DNA): TGCGCCAGCAGCCGAGTAGCGGGAGCTTACAATGAGCAGTTCTTC.

This clone was seen at least ten times. The genes are TRBV6-1 and TRBJ2-1; 10 bases line up with TRBD2. CDR3 size: 19 residues. V gave up 4 bases and J gave up 4 bases; unmatched junction bases: 16. Germline lookup yields CDR1 MNHNS and CDR2 SASEGT. The CDR3: CASSVLASASGSPYNEQFF. The CDR3 region has the DNA TGTGCCAGCAGTGTGCTTGCTTCTGCTAGCGGGAGTCCGTACAATGAGCAGTTCTTC.

This clone was detected a few times. The DNA of the CDR3 is TGTGCCAGCAGTGTAGGAGACAGGGAATACAATGAGCAGTTCTTC. It encodes CASSVGDREYNEQFF. The J gene is TRBJ2-1, the V gene TRBV28; TRBD1 aligns across 7 bases. This CDR3 is built from 15 residues. Unmatched junction bases numbered 8, after V lost 5 bases and J lost 4 bases. Germline V gives CDR1 MDHEN, CDR2 SYDVKM.

The CDR3: CATSGTSGRALYYNEQFF. The CDR3 DNA sequence: TGTGCCACCAGCGGAACTAGCGGGAGGGCCCTTTACTACAATGAGCAGTTCTTC. The rearrangement links TRBV15 to TRBJ2-1, with TRBD2 matching 13 bases. The CDR3 contains 18 residues. CDR1 is LNHNV, CDR2 YYDKDF, per germline (reference sequence). V was pared by 5 bases and J by 3 bases, with 10 bases of the junction left unmatched.

The sample holds many counts of this clone. The rearrangement links TRBV28 to TRBJ1-1; D call uncertain. The CDR3 runs to 13 residues. Trimming took off 4 bases at V and 0 bases at J, with 6 bases between the two ends. Germline V gene data show CDR1 as MDHEN and CDR2 as SYDVKM. The CDR3 reads CASSSALNTEAFF. The CDR3 nucleotides read TGTGCCAGCAGTTCGGCTTTGAACACTGAAGCTTTCTTT.

The V and J genes are TRBV9 and TRBJ2-2; maybe TRBD1 (5 bases). The CDR3 contains 15 residues. Looked up from germline, CDR1 is SGDLS and CDR2 is YYNGEE. V was clipped by 4 bases and J by 1 base, with 11 bases between them. The CDR3 DNA reads as TGTGCCAGCAGCAAACAGGTATTGAACACCGGGGAGCTGTTTTTT. This gives the protein CASSKQVLNTGELFF.

This clone was counted between two and nine times. This chain connects TRBV5-3 to TRBJ2-6, with 7 bases lining up with TRBD1. TRBV5-3 is an ORF, with its function uncertain. The ends lost 4 bases at V and 0 bases at J; junction bases unmatched: 7. The CDR3 covers 17 residues. The CDR3 loop is CARSPRQGCSGANVLTF. The CDR3 nucleotides read TGTGCCAGAAGCCCAAGACAGGGTTGCTCTGGGGCCAACGTCCTGACTTTC.

The table lists this clone with a few counts. This chain links TRBV7-3 with TRBJ1-1, with 7 bases fitting TRBD1. There are 15 residues in the CDR3. The V gene's germline CDR1 is SGHTA and CDR2 FQGTGA. Unmatched junction bases numbered 7, after V lost 6 bases and J lost 0 bases. The CDR3 region is CASRTQGTMNTEAFF. The CDR3, as DNA: TGTGCCAGCAGGACACAGGGGACCATGAACACTGAAGCTTTCTTT.

This clone was observed a handful of times. The rearrangement uses TRBV2 and TRBJ2-5; possible D gene TRBD2, 6 bases. The CDR3 covers 12 residues. Germline V gene lookup returns CDR1 SNHLY and CDR2 FYNNEI. The CDR3 here is CGGRGIGETQYF. The CDR3 DNA reads as TGTGGTGGGCGCGGGATAGGAGAGACCCAGTACTTC.

This clone was recorded at least ten times. The CDR3 DNA reads as TGTGCCAGCAAGCTTGGACTAGCGGGAGTGGGAGAGCAGTACTTC. Its protein product is CASKLGLAGVGEQYF. The chain joins TRBV6-1 to TRBJ2-7; TRBD2 matches at 13 bases. This CDR3 has 15 residues. J was trimmed by 7 bases and V by 7 bases; bases with no gene match: 10. Germline CDR1 MNHNS, CDR2 SASEGT.

Only a few counts were recorded for this clone. The chain uses TRBV7-3 and TRBJ2-5; TRBD2 aligns across 9 bases. Germline CDR1 SGHTA, CDR2 FQGTGA. Trimming at V came to 4 bases and at J to 5 bases, leaving 8 bases not matched to a gene. This CDR3 contains 15 residues. The CDR3 spells CASSSGGLAGETQYF. CDR3 nucleotide sequence: TGTGCCAGCAGCTCCGGGGGACTAGCAGGGGAGACCCAGTACTTC.

This clone was counted a few times. The V gene is TRBV11-2, the J gene TRBJ1-1; D is uncertain. This CDR3 is 14 amino acids long. Looked up from germline, CDR1 is SGHAT and CDR2 is FQNNGV. V dropped 3 bases and J dropped 4 bases, with 12 bases sitting between them. In DNA form, the CDR3 reads TGTGCCAGCAGCTTGGGTATGCGAGGCACTGAAGCTTTCTTT. It is translated as CASSLGMRGTEAFF.

The chain uses TRBV29-1 and TRBJ2-1; tentative D call: TRBD2 (5 bases). The germline gives CDR1 SQVTM, CDR2 ANQGSEA. The CDR3 has 14 amino acids. The V gene lost 3 bases and the J gene lost 3 bases, with 12 bases spanning the gap. In DNA, the CDR3 is TGCAGCGTTGAGCGAGCGGCTATCTACAATGAGCAGTTCTTC. Protein: CSVERAAIYNEQFF.

This chain connects TRBV27 to TRBJ2-2, with TRBD2 as a possible D gene (5 bases). V shed 6 bases and J shed 5 bases, with 16 bases lying between them. From germline, CDR1 is MNHEY and CDR2 SMNVEV (reference sequence). The CDR3 covers 15 residues. The CDR3 nucleotides read TGTGCCAGCAGCCTTGGCTCCGGGGAAACCGGGGAGCTGTTTTTT. It is translated as CASSLGSGETGELFF.

This clone was detected ten times or more. The V call is TRBV14, the J call TRBJ1-3; D ambiguous. The germline V gene encodes CDR1 SGHDN and CDR2 FVKESK. The CDR3 extends over 14 amino acids. The V and J ends lost 1 base and 2 bases respectively, with 6 bases between them. CDR3: CASSQGHAGNTIYF. In DNA, the CDR3 is TGTGCCAGCAGCCAAGGGCACGCTGGAAACACCATATATTTT.

The chain carries TRBV27 and TRBJ2-5; D possibly corresponds to TRBD1 (5 bases). Germline-derived CDR1 and CDR2 are MNHEY and SMNVEV (reference sequence). Trimming cost V 4 bases and J 3 bases, with 12 bases left between them. This CDR3 region has 14 residues. This chain's CDR3 is CASSSAGMEETQYF. CDR3 in DNA: TGTGCCAGCAGTTCCGCAGGGATGGAAGAGACCCAGTACTTC.

This clone was counted only a few times. This sequence joins TRBV4-2 and TRBJ1-1, with no clear D. The CDR3 contains 14 residues. The V end was cut by 7 bases, the J end by 0 bases, with 12 bases between. The V gene's germline CDR1 is LGHNA and CDR2 YNFKEQ. DNA for the CDR3: TGTGCCAGCACGGAAAGAGACATGAACACTGAAGCTTTCTTT. Translating it yields CASTERDMNTEAFF.

In this sample, this clone turned up a few times. CDR3 residues: CAWSVLYPNEQFF. In DNA, the CDR3 is TGTGCCTGGAGTGTACTGTACCCCAATGAGCAGTTCTTC. The V call is TRBV30, the J call TRBJ2-1; no reliable D call. The germline V gene encodes CDR1 GTSNPN and CDR2 SVGIG (reference sequence). V was pared by 0 bases and J by 6 bases, with 9 bases between. This CDR3 contains 13 residues. Drawing the rest from reference TRBV30 and TRBJ2-1, the complete variable domain is SQTIHQWPATLVQPVGSPLSLECTVEGTSNPNLYWYRQAAGRGLQLLFYSVGIGQISSEVPQNLSASRPQDRQFILSSKKLLLSDSGFYLCAWSVLYPNEQFFGPGTRLTVL.